These 23 T cell receptor beta chains originate from one sample sequenced in a study of T cell responses to AZD1222 COVID-19 vaccine (dated by TCRdb to 2020 to 2023). Preparation of the library involved the immunoSEQ multiplex PCR assay. The table was pulled from immuneACCESS by TCRdb, which kept in-frame rearrangements only. Such tables lose some clones; where checked, under half of the loss comes from unresolved V genes, and the rest has no known cause. In this sample the table shows some 150,000 clones, roughly nine tenths of which occur a single time. The biggest ten clones account for 5.5% of the sample. The sample's time point label, in plain terms: baseline before first vaccination. The intended sense of this specimen's treatment or condition label: meningococcal conjugate vaccine given as trial control. This specimen consisted of peripheral blood, obtained on day 0 of MenACWY control vaccination. The receptors shown here come from an adult in good health.

CDR3 coding DNA: TGTGCCAGCAAGGAGGCCAACGTCCTGACTTTC. Protein product: CASKEANVLTF. The rearrangement links TRBV6-5 to TRBJ2-6; D gene ambiguous. CDR1 is MNHEY, CDR2 SVGAGI, per germline. The V end lost 7 bases, the J end lost 6 bases, and 4 bases lay between the germline ends. The CDR3 contains 11 residues.

This rearrangement joins TRBV29-1 to TRBJ1-2, with TRBD1 identical over 7 bases. The ends lost 7 bases at V and 1 base at J; junction bases unmatched: 3. Germline CDR1 and CDR2: SQVTM and ANQGSEA. This CDR3 has 12 amino acids. Here the CDR3 reads CSARDSNYGYTF. The CDR3 DNA follows: TGCAGCGCCAGGGACAGTAACTATGGCTACACCTTC.

This clone showed up just once. This chain uses TRBV24-1 with TRBJ2-1; possible D gene TRBD1, 6 bases. The length of the CDR3 is 13 residues. The germline CDR1 and CDR2 sequences are KGHDR and SFDVKD. V lost 11 bases and J 0 bases, leaving 10 bases between the germline ends. CDR3 in DNA: TGTGCCAGCACAGGGAGCTCCTACAATGAGCAGTTCTTC. Amino acid sequence: CASTGSSYNEQFF.

The V call is TRBV9, the J call TRBJ2-2; D unclear. V lost 0 bases to trimming and J lost 5 bases, with 8 bases between them. This CDR3 comprises 14 residues. The germline CDR1 and CDR2 sequences are SGDLS and YYNGEE. The DNA for the CDR3 is TGTGCCAGCAGCGTAGCTTATGGGACCGGGGAGCTGTTTTTT. It yields the protein CASSVAYGTGELFF.

V is TRBV30 and J is TRBJ2-7; no firm D call. Trimming removed 0 bases at V and 6 bases at J, with 12 bases between. The CDR3 sequence is 13 residues long. CDR1 is GTSNPN, CDR2 SVGIG, per germline (reference sequence). CDR3 loop: CAWSVIGSGEQYF. In nucleotides, the CDR3 is TGTGCCTGGAGTGTTATAGGTTCGGGCGAGCAGTACTTC.

The chain is built from TRBV5-1 and TRBJ1-5; 8 bases agree with TRBD1. Germline V gene sequence: CDR1 SGHRS, CDR2 YFSETQ. V was pared by 1 base and J by 5 bases, with 5 bases of the junction left unmatched. This CDR3 is 15 amino acids long. The CDR3 reads CASSLSGTGYQPQHF. CDR3 DNA sequence: TGCGCCAGCAGCTTGTCGGGGACAGGATATCAGCCCCAGCATTTT.

A remark on this clone: Other DNA sequences in this sample translate to the same CDR3. V and J are TRBV5-1 and TRBJ1-2; 7 bases are a match to TRBD1. V dropped 4 bases and J dropped 2; count of bases not matched to a gene: 2. This CDR3 spans 13 amino acids. Germline V gene data show CDR1 as SGHRS and CDR2 as YFSETQ. In DNA form, the CDR3 reads TGCGCCAGCAGCCTGGGACAGAACTATGGCTACACCTTC. Residues: CASSLGQNYGYTF.

The chain joins TRBV21-1 to TRBJ1-4; the DNA was not used to check the table's D call, TRBD1. TRBV21-1 is termed a pseudogene. The CDR3 contains 14 residues. This chain's CDR3 is CASRMTGRGEKLFF. The CDR3 region has the DNA TGTGCCAGCAGGATGACAGGGCGAGGTGAAAAACTGTTTTTT.

This clone has only one observation. V usage is TRBV6-2 or TRBV6-3 and J usage is TRBJ1-1; possibly TRBD1 for D (6 bases). This CDR3 region has 14 residues. Per the germline V gene, CDR1 is MNHEY and CDR2 is SVGEGT. V shed 2 bases and J shed 12 bases, with 19 bases lying between them. CDR3 sequence reads: CASSYHTGKGLPFF. The CDR3 nucleotides are TGTGCCAGCAGTTACCATACAGGGAAGGGGTTACCTTTCTTT.

As to this clone: One junction end disagrees with the germline gene, perhaps due to a read error. The rearrangement joins TRBV7-8 to TRBJ2-1, with 9 bases identical to TRBD1. Germline CDR1 SGHVS, CDR2 FQNEAQ. CDR3 size: 14 residues. The CDR3 nucleotides are TGTGCCGGCAGCTTAGACAGGGGGACCGATGAGCAGTTCTTC. Its translation: CAGSLDRGTDEQFF.

The chain is built from TRBV19 and TRBJ2-7, with D unresolved. This CDR3 comprises 13 residues. Germline V gene sequence: CDR1 LNHDA, CDR2 SQIVND (reference sequence). The V end was cut by 0 bases, the J end by 4 bases, with 7 bases between. The CDR3 reads CASSIEERYEQYF. For the CDR3, the DNA is TGTGCCAGTAGTATAGAAGAGCGTTACGAGCAGTACTTC.

V and J are TRBV7-8 and TRBJ1-1, with D uncertain. The V gene's germline CDR1 is SGHVS and CDR2 FQNEAQ. The ends were cut back, 0 bases at V and 0 bases at J, with 8 bases in the middle. CDR3 length: 15 residues. The CDR3 sequence: CASSLANNLNTEAFF. Written as DNA, the CDR3 is TGTGCCAGCAGCTTAGCGAACAATTTGAACACTGAAGCTTTCTTT. The complete variable domain, with remaining parts taken from reference TRBV7-8 and TRBJ1-1, reads GAGVSQSPRYKVAKRGQDVALRCDPISGHVSLFWYQQALGQGPEFLTYFQNEAQLDKSGLPSDRFFAERPEGSVSTLKIQRTQQEDSAVYLCASSLANNLNTEAFFGQGTRLTVV.

The gene calls are TRBV11-2 and TRBJ1-1; TRBD1 might be the D (5 bases). V was trimmed by 3 bases and J by 4 bases, leaving 15 bases between them. Germline V gives CDR1 SGHAT, CDR2 FQNNGV. This CDR3 contains 15 residues. The CDR3 sequence is CASSLGRGVGTEAFF. CDR3 in DNA: TGTGCCAGCAGCTTGGGGCGGGGGGTTGGCACTGAAGCTTTCTTT.

This chain joins TRBV5-4 and TRBJ1-1; D gene unclear. V shed 0 bases and J shed 5 bases, with 14 bases lying between them. Germline V gene sequence: CDR1 SGHNT, CDR2 YYREEE (reference sequence). The CDR3 consists of 15 residues. CDR3: CASSLAKDGRTEAFF. The CDR3 bases are TGTGCCAGCAGCTTGGCCAAGGATGGGAGGACTGAAGCTTTCTTT.

The chain carries TRBV27 and TRBJ2-5; 10 nucleotides line up with TRBD1. There are 15 residues in the CDR3. The J segment lost 5 bases and the V segment lost 3 bases, leaving 6 bases of the junction unmatched. The germline gives CDR1 MNHEY, CDR2 SMNVEV (reference sequence). The chain's CDR3 is CASSFYGQGGETQYF. DNA for the CDR3: TGTGCCAGCAGTTTTTACGGACAGGGGGGTGAGACCCAGTACTTC.

The rearrangement joins TRBV6-6 to TRBJ2-1; 10 nucleotides align to TRBD1. CDR3 length equals 17 residues. The germline CDR1 and CDR2 sequences are MNHNY and SVGAGI (reference sequence). The V gene end was trimmed by 5 bases and the J gene end by 2 bases; junction bases not matched to a gene: 9. Here the CDR3 DNA reads TGTGCCAGCAGTCAACCGTCCGGGACAGGGGCCTACAATGAGCAGTTCTTC. The encoded protein is CASSQPSGTGAYNEQFF.

This clone was observed a single time. This sample includes further DNA sequences coding for the same CDR3. This chain links TRBV7-3 with TRBJ2-1, with D uncertain. V was clipped by 0 bases and J by 7 bases, with 4 bases between them. CDR3 length equals 12 residues. Germline V CDR1 and CDR2: SGHTA, FQGTGA. CDR3 nucleotides: TGTGCCAGCAGCTTAACTAGTAATGAGCAGTTCTTC. Protein product: CASSLTSNEQFF.

The chain joins TRBV27 to TRBJ2-7; possibly TRBD2 for D (5 bases). Trimming took 5 bases from V and 6 from J, leaving 14 bases between them. This CDR3 spans 13 amino acids. Germline V CDR1 and CDR2: MNHEY, SMNVEV (reference sequence). CDR3 protein: CASSGALGGEQYF. The CDR3 DNA reads TGTGCCAGCAGTGGCGCACTTGGAGGCGAGCAGTACTTC.

This clone was seen a handful of times. The chain combines TRBV5-6 with TRBJ1-1; D is uncertain. CDR1 and CDR2 from the germline V gene are SGHDT and YYEEEE. With 0 bases removed from V and 1 base from J, the gap between germline ends came to 13 bases. The CDR3 covers 16 residues. CDR3 amino acids: CASSLGIDRGNTEAFF. The CDR3 region has the DNA TGTGCCAGCAGCTTGGGTATTGACCGGGGGAACACTGAAGCTTTCTTT.

The chain employs TRBV5-4 and TRBJ2-2; D is perhaps TRBD1 or TRBD2 (6 bases each). The CDR3 runs to 18 residues. With 0 bases removed from V and 2 bases from J, the gap between germline ends came to 17 bases. The germline CDR1 and CDR2 sequences are SGHNT and YYREEE (reference sequence). The DNA for the CDR3 is TGTGCCAGCAGCTTGGGGGGGGCTAGAAAGGCAAACACCGGGGAGCTGTTTTTT. This codes for CASSLGGARKANTGELFF.

The rearrangement uses TRBV11-2 and TRBJ1-2; D is undetermined. This CDR3 comprises 15 residues. Germline CDR1 reads SGHAT; CDR2 reads FQNNGV. Trimming pared 2 bases from V and 3 bases from J, leaving 13 bases between. The CDR3 DNA follows: TGTGCCAGCAGCTTAATAACGGGGTATGACTATGGCTACACCTTC. Amino acid sequence: CASSLITGYDYGYTF.

The chain joins TRBV7-6 to TRBJ2-3; D not resolved. Trimming shortened V by 1 base and J by 4 bases, and 9 bases separated the two germline ends. Germline V CDR1 and CDR2: SGHVS, FNYEAQ. The CDR3 length is 14 residues. The CDR3 region has the DNA TGTGCCAGCAGCTTAGATGTTGTGGCAGATACGCAGTATTTT. It encodes CASSLDVVADTQYF.

The rearrangement links TRBV4-2 to TRBJ2-3, with 9 bases identical to TRBD2. The CDR3 is 18 residues long. CDR1 is LGHNA and CDR2 is YNFKEQ in the germline V gene. Trimming at V came to 0 bases and at J to 2 bases, leaving 9 bases not matched to a gene. As DNA, the CDR3 is TGTGCCAGCAGCCAAGACCGGATGGGGGGACTAGCCACAGATACGCAGTATTTT. Amino acids: CASSQDRMGGLATDTQYF.